This is a list of T cell receptor beta chains from one sample in a study of T cells after yellow fever vaccination. MiXCR, applied by TCRdb to the 5' RACE reads, yields one record per CDR3 protein. The sample contains about 110,000 distinct CDR3 sequences, roughly 8.9% of which appear only once. The sequencing here drew on CD8+ T cells sorted from PBMCs, taken 45 days after the yellow fever booster vaccination. These receptors were taken from a man aged 30 to 45 who received the YFV17D yellow fever vaccine. Each CDR3 is given with its conserved first and last residue. The D gene is left open where the match is weak. Rows give clone size only sometimes, using once, few, many, or a class for an expanded clone.

abundance: many
v_gene: TRBV20-1
j_gene: TRBJ2-2
len: 13
d_gene: NA
CDR3aa: CSAIPENTGELFF
CDR3nt: TGCAGTGCTATTCCGGAGAACACCGGGGAGCTGTTTTTT

abundance: many
v_gene: TRBV27
j_gene: TRBJ2-7
len: 11
d_gene: NA
CDR3aa: CASSLGSEQYF
CDR3nt: TGTGCCAGCAGTTTAGGCAGCGAGCAGTACTTC

abundance: many
v_gene: TRBV7-2
j_gene: TRBJ2-1
len: 13
d_gene: NA
CDR3aa: CASSPHLTGGQFF
CDR3nt: TGTGCCAGCAGCCCACACTTGACAGGAGGGCAGTTCTTC

abundance: NA
v_gene: TRBV3-1
j_gene: TRBJ2-7
len: 17
d_gene: TRBD2
CDR3aa: CASSQGLAELSSYEQYF
CDR3nt: TGTGCCAGCAGCCAAGGACTAGCTGAATTGAGCTCCTACGAGCAGTACTTC

abundance: few
v_gene: TRBV20-1
j_gene: TRBJ2-7
len: 15
d_gene: TRBD2
CDR3aa: CSAREGLAGFYEQYF
CDR3nt: TGCAGTGCTAGAGAGGGACTAGCGGGATTCTACGAGCAGTACTTC

abundance: NA
v_gene: TRBV25-1
j_gene: TRBJ2-1
len: 14
d_gene: NA
CDR3aa: CATGFLDIYNEQFF
CDR3nt: TGTGCCACCGGTTTCCTAGACATCTACAATGAGCAGTTCTTC

abundance: many
v_gene: TRBV20-1
j_gene: TRBJ2-1
len: 16
d_gene: TRBD2
CDR3aa: CSARDPTSGAFNEQFF
CDR3nt: TGCAGTGCTAGAGACCCCACTAGCGGAGCCTTCAATGAGCAGTTCTTC

abundance: many
v_gene: TRBV6-5
j_gene: TRBJ2-2
len: 17
d_gene: NA
CDR3aa: CASSYPASGANTGELFF
CDR3nt: TGTGCCAGCAGTTACCCCGCCTCGGGGGCGAACACCGGGGAGCTGTTTTTT

abundance: many
v_gene: TRBV5-1
j_gene: TRBJ2-7
len: 15
d_gene: NA
CDR3aa: CASSLGDGTSYEQYF
CDR3nt: TGCGCCAGCAGCTTGGGCGACGGGACCTCCTACGAGCAGTACTTC

abundance: few
v_gene: TRBV7-9
j_gene: TRBJ2-7
len: 15
d_gene: TRBD2
CDR3aa: CASSPRTSGHYEQYF
CDR3nt: TGTGCCAGCAGCCCACGGACTAGCGGCCACTACGAGCAGTACTTC

abundance: many
v_gene: TRBV12-3/TRBV12-4
j_gene: TRBJ2-7
len: 11
d_gene: NA
CDR3aa: CASSPSAEQYF
CDR3nt: TGTGCCAGCAGTCCAAGCGCCGAGCAGTACTTC

abundance: many
v_gene: TRBV20-1
j_gene: TRBJ2-7
len: 11
d_gene: NA
CDR3aa: CSAIGSGEQYF
CDR3nt: TGCAGTGCCATTGGGTCGGGCGAGCAGTACTTC

abundance: many
v_gene: TRBV6-5
j_gene: TRBJ1-2
len: 14
d_gene: NA
CDR3aa: CASSLASRPYGYTF
CDR3nt: TGTGCCAGCAGTTTGGCCAGCCGTCCCTATGGCTACACCTTC

abundance: many
v_gene: TRBV7-8
j_gene: TRBJ1-1
len: 13
d_gene: NA
CDR3aa: CASRPRMNTEAFF
CDR3nt: TGTGCCAGCAGACCGAGAATGAACACTGAAGCTTTCTTT

abundance: many
v_gene: TRBV5-1
j_gene: TRBJ2-1
len: 17
d_gene: TRBD2
CDR3aa: CASSLGGYSGPYNEQFF
CDR3nt: TGCGCCAGCAGCTTGGGGGGATATAGCGGGCCCTACAATGAGCAGTTCTTC

abundance: NA
v_gene: TRBV7-9
j_gene: TRBJ2-1
len: 15
d_gene: TRBD1
CDR3aa: CASSLAQGGWHEQFF
CDR3nt: TGTGCCAGCAGCTTAGCGCAAGGGGGCTGGCATGAGCAGTTCTTC

abundance: many
v_gene: TRBV9
j_gene: TRBJ2-7
len: 14
d_gene: TRBD2
CDR3aa: CASGGTSGSLEQYF
CDR3nt: TGTGCCAGCGGGGGGACTAGCGGGAGCCTCGAGCAGTACTTC

abundance: few
v_gene: TRBV6-5
j_gene: TRBJ2-2
len: 14
d_gene: NA
CDR3aa: CASSYGENTGELFF
CDR3nt: TGTGCCAGCAGTTACGGGGAAAACACCGGGGAGCTGTTTTTT

abundance: many
v_gene: TRBV28
j_gene: TRBJ2-7
len: 14
d_gene: TRBD2
CDR3aa: CASSLAGEEYEQYF
CDR3nt: TGTGCCAGCAGTTTAGCGGGAGAGGAGTACGAGCAGTACTTC

abundance: few
v_gene: TRBV9
j_gene: TRBJ2-1
len: 15
d_gene: NA
CDR3aa: CASSAPPGTYNEQFF
CDR3nt: TGTGCCAGCAGCGCCCCACCCGGGACCTACAATGAGCAGTTCTTC

abundance: few
v_gene: TRBV7-2
j_gene: TRBJ2-1
len: 11
d_gene: NA
CDR3aa: CASSFGTAEFF
CDR3nt: TGTGCCAGCAGCTTTGGTACCGCCGAGTTCTTC

abundance: many
v_gene: TRBV30
j_gene: TRBJ2-2
len: 13
d_gene: NA
CDR3aa: CAWSGSNTGELFF
CDR3nt: TGTGCCTGGAGTGGGTCGAACACCGGGGAGCTGTTTTTT

abundance: many
v_gene: TRBV7-2
j_gene: TRBJ1-3
len: 14
d_gene: NA
CDR3aa: CASSSERDGNTIYF
CDR3nt: TGTGCCAGCAGCTCCGAGAGGGATGGAAACACCATATATTTT

abundance: many
v_gene: TRBV28
j_gene: TRBJ2-7
len: 15
d_gene: NA
CDR3aa: CASRQPGPSSYEQYF
CDR3nt: TGTGCCAGCAGGCAACCGGGACCAAGCTCCTACGAGCAGTACTTC

abundance: NA
v_gene: TRBV6-5
j_gene: TRBJ2-7
len: 14
d_gene: NA
CDR3aa: CASSDSGLRGEQYF
CDR3nt: TGTGCCAGCAGTGACTCGGGACTCAGGGGAGAGCAGTACTTC

abundance: NA
v_gene: TRBV4-2
j_gene: TRBJ2-1
len: 16
d_gene: TRBD2
CDR3aa: CASSQEASGSYNEQFF
CDR3nt: TGTGCCAGCAGCCAAGAGGCTAGCGGCTCCTACAATGAGCAGTTCTTC

abundance: few
v_gene: TRBV4-2
j_gene: TRBJ2-1
len: 17
d_gene: NA
CDR3aa: CASSQDYSTDFYNEQFF
CDR3nt: TGTGCCAGCAGCCAAGATTATTCGACAGATTTCTACAATGAGCAGTTCTTC

abundance: many
v_gene: TRBV7-2
j_gene: TRBJ2-7
len: 14
d_gene: NA
CDR3aa: CASSLISGTYEQYF
CDR3nt: TGTGCCAGCAGCTTAATTAGCGGAACCTACGAGCAGTACTTC

abundance: few
v_gene: TRBV4-3
j_gene: TRBJ2-1
len: 14
d_gene: NA
CDR3aa: CASSPMGQYNEQFF
CDR3nt: TGCGCCAGCAGCCCGATGGGCCAATACAATGAGCAGTTCTTC

abundance: NA
v_gene: TRBV7-2
j_gene: TRBJ1-2
len: 11
d_gene: NA
CDR3aa: CASLEVYGYTF
CDR3nt: TGTGCCAGCCTTGAGGTCTATGGCTACACCTTC

abundance: many
v_gene: TRBV20-1
j_gene: TRBJ2-5
len: 10
d_gene: NA
CDR3aa: CSAPQETQYF
CDR3nt: TGCAGTGCTCCTCAAGAGACCCAGTACTTC

abundance: many
v_gene: TRBV27
j_gene: TRBJ2-1
len: 14
d_gene: TRBD2
CDR3aa: CASSPWTSYNEQFF
CDR3nt: TGTGCCAGCAGTCCCTGGACTAGCTACAATGAGCAGTTCTTC

abundance: many
v_gene: TRBV12-3/TRBV12-4
j_gene: TRBJ2-7
len: 16
d_gene: TRBD2
CDR3aa: CASSPPRLAGGSEQYF
CDR3nt: TGTGCCAGCAGTCCCCCTCGACTAGCGGGAGGATCCGAGCAGTACTTC

abundance: many
v_gene: TRBV3-1
j_gene: TRBJ2-3
len: 14
d_gene: NA
CDR3aa: CASSLSGRTDTQYF
CDR3nt: TGTGCCAGCAGCCTTAGCGGCCGCACAGATACGCAGTATTTT

abundance: NA
v_gene: TRBV14
j_gene: TRBJ2-2
len: 15
d_gene: TRBD2
CDR3aa: CASSHTSGSSGELFF
CDR3nt: TGTGCCAGCAGCCACACTAGCGGGAGTTCCGGGGAGCTGTTTTTT

abundance: many
v_gene: TRBV20-1
j_gene: TRBJ2-7
len: 15
d_gene: NA
CDR3aa: CSARDLEARSDEQYF
CDR3nt: TGCAGTGCTAGAGATTTAGAAGCCCGGTCCGACGAGCAGTACTTC

abundance: many
v_gene: TRBV27
j_gene: TRBJ2-3
len: 15
d_gene: NA
CDR3aa: CASSLWNGDTDTQYF
CDR3nt: TGTGCCAGCAGTTTATGGAATGGCGACACAGATACGCAGTATTTT

abundance: many
v_gene: TRBV20-1
j_gene: TRBJ2-1
len: 14
d_gene: TRBD2
CDR3aa: CSAGLAGTYNEQFF
CDR3nt: TGCAGTGCTGGGCTAGCGGGGACCTACAATGAGCAGTTCTTC

abundance: many
v_gene: TRBV29-1
j_gene: TRBJ2-3
len: 12
d_gene: TRBD2
CDR3aa: CSGGTSGDTQYF
CDR3nt: TGCAGCGGCGGGACTAGCGGAGATACGCAGTATTTT

abundance: many
v_gene: TRBV4-3
j_gene: TRBJ1-6
len: 15
d_gene: NA
CDR3aa: CASSQGDGAGGGLHF
CDR3nt: TGCGCCAGCAGCCAGGGGGACGGGGCAGGAGGAGGCCTCCACTTT

abundance: medium-sized
v_gene: TRBV5-6
j_gene: TRBJ1-1
len: 12
d_gene: NA
CDR3aa: CASSTGDTEAFF
CDR3nt: TGTGCCAGCAGTACCGGGGACACTGAAGCTTTCTTT

abundance: many
v_gene: TRBV5-1
j_gene: TRBJ2-1
len: 13
d_gene: NA
CDR3aa: CASTHMTYNEQFF
CDR3nt: TGCGCCAGCACTCATATGACCTACAATGAGCAGTTCTTC

abundance: many
v_gene: TRBV7-9
j_gene: TRBJ2-7
len: 16
d_gene: NA
CDR3aa: CASTNRGGGDSSEQYF
CDR3nt: TGTGCCAGCACCAATAGGGGAGGGGGCGATTCCTCCGAGCAGTACTTC

abundance: NA
v_gene: TRBV13
j_gene: TRBJ2-5
len: 15
d_gene: TRBD2
CDR3aa: CASSLLADLGETQYF
CDR3nt: TGTGCCAGCAGCCTACTAGCGGATCTAGGAGAGACCCAGTACTTC

abundance: many
v_gene: TRBV5-1
j_gene: TRBJ2-7
len: 14
d_gene: NA
CDR3aa: CASSPLAGAYEQYF
CDR3nt: TGCGCCAGCAGCCCCTTGGCAGGGGCCTACGAGCAGTACTTC

abundance: medium-sized
v_gene: TRBV7-9
j_gene: TRBJ2-3
len: 12
d_gene: NA
CDR3aa: CASSLGADTQYF
CDR3nt: TGTGCCAGCAGCCTTGGAGCAGATACGCAGTATTTT

abundance: many
v_gene: TRBV29-1
j_gene: TRBJ1-3
len: 14
d_gene: NA
CDR3aa: CSVDKESSGNTIYF
CDR3nt: TGCAGCGTTGACAAGGAATCCTCTGGAAACACCATATATTTT

abundance: many
v_gene: TRBV6-2/TRBV6-3
j_gene: TRBJ2-5
len: 15
d_gene: NA
CDR3aa: CASSFPFDGEETQYF
CDR3nt: TGTGCCAGCAGTTTTCCCTTCGACGGAGAAGAGACCCAGTACTTC

abundance: few
v_gene: TRBV20-1
j_gene: TRBJ2-7
len: 15
d_gene: TRBD2
CDR3aa: CSADPGLADPYEQYF
CDR3nt: TGCAGTGCTGATCCGGGACTAGCGGACCCCTACGAGCAGTACTTC

abundance: NA
v_gene: TRBV6-2/TRBV6-3
j_gene: TRBJ2-3
len: 14
d_gene: NA
CDR3aa: CASSSLGLLDTQYF
CDR3nt: TGTGCCAGCAGTTCATTGGGACTCCTAGATACGCAGTATTTT